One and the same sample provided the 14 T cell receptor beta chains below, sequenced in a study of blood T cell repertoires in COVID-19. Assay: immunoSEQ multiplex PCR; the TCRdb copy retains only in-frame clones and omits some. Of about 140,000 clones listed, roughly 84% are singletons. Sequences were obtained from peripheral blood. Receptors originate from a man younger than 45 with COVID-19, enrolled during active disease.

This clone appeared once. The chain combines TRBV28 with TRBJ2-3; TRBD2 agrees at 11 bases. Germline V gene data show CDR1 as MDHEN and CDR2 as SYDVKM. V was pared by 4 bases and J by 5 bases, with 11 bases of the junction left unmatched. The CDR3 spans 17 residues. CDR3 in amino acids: CASSSQNSGRVGDTQYF. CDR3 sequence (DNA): TGTGCCAGCAGTTCCCAGAATAGCGGGAGGGTTGGAGATACGCAGTATTTT.

DNA of the CDR3: TGTGCCAGCAGCTTAACCTCTAGCGTACATGAGCAGTTCTTC. Its protein product is CASSLTSSVHEQFF. V gene TRBV7-2 combines with J gene TRBJ2-1; D is perhaps TRBD2 (6 bases). CDR1 is SGHTA and CDR2 is FQGNSA in the germline V gene. The CDR3 loop spans 14 amino acids. V was shortened by 2 bases and J by 8 bases, with 13 bases between the two germline ends.

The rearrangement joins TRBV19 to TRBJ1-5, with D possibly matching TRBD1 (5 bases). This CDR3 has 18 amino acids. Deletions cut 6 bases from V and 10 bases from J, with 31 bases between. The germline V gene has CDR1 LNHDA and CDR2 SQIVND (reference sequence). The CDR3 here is CASRQIFRGQKIGEPQHF. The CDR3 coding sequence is TGTGCCAGTAGGCAAATATTTAGGGGTCAGAAAATTGGAGAACCCCAGCATTTT.

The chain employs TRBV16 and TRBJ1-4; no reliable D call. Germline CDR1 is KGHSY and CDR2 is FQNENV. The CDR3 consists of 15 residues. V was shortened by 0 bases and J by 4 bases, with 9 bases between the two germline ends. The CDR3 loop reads CASSQSTGGNEKLFF. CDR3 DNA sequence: TGTGCCAGCAGCCAATCCACGGGAGGTAATGAAAAACTGTTTTTT.

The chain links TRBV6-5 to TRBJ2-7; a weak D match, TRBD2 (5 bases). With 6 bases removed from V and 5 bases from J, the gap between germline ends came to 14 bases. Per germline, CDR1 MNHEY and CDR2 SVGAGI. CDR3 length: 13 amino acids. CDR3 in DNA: TGTGCCAGCAGCAGGACTCGCGAACACGAGCAGTACTTC. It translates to CASSRTREHEQYF.

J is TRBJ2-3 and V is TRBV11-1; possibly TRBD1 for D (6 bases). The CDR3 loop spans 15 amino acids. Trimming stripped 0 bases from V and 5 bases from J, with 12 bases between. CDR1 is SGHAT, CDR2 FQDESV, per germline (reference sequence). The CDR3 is CASSLARGWGDTQYF. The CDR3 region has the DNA TGTGCCAGCAGCTTAGCCAGGGGATGGGGAGATACGCAGTATTTT.

Written as DNA, the CDR3 is TGCGCCAGCAGCCACGGGACAGGGCCATCTGGGGCCAACGTCCTGACTTTC. Translation: CASSHGTGPSGANVLTF. The J gene is TRBJ2-6, the V gene TRBV4-1; 9 positions match TRBD1. Germline V gene lookup returns CDR1 MGHRA and CDR2 YSYEKL. There are 17 residues in the CDR3. V shed 3 bases, J shed 1 base, and the junction held 4 bases outside the gene matches.

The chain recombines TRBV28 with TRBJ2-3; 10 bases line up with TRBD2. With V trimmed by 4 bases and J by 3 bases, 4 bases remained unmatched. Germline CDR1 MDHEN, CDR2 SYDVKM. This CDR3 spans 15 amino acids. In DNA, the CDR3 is TGTGCCAGCAGTTCCCCAGCGGGGGGGACAGATACGCAGTATTTT. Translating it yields CASSSPAGGTDTQYF.

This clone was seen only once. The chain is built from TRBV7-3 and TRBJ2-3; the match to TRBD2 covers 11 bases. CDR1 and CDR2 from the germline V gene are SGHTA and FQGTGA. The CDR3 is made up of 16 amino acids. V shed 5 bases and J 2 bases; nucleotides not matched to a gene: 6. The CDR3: CASSLTSGGYTDTQYF. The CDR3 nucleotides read TGTGCCAGCAGCCTCACTAGCGGGGGTTACACAGATACGCAGTATTTT. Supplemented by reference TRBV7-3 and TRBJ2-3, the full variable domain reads GAGVSQTPSNKVTEKGKYVELRCDPISGHTALYWYRQSLGQGPEFLIYFQGTGAADDSGLPNDRFFAVRPEGSVSTLKIQRTERGDSAVYLCASSLTSGGYTDTQYFGPGTRLTVL.

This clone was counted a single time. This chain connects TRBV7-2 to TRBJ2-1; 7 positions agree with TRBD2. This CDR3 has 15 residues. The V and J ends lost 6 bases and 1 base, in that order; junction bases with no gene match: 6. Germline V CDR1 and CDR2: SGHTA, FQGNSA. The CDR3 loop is CASRPSGISYNEQFF. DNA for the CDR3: TGTGCCAGCAGACCGAGCGGGATATCCTACAATGAGCAGTTCTTC.

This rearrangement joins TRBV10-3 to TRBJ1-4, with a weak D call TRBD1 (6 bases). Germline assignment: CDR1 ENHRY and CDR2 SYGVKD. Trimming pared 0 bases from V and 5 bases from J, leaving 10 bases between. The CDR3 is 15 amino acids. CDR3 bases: TGTGCCATCAGTGAGTCTCAGGGGTTAAATGAAAAACTGTTTTTT. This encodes CAISESQGLNEKLFF.

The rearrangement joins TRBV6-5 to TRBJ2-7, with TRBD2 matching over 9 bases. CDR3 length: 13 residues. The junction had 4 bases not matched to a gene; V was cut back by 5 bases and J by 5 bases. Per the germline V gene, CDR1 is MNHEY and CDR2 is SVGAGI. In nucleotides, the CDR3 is TGTGCCAGCAGTCGCGGGAGGGCCCACGAGCAGTACTTC. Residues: CASSRGRAHEQYF.

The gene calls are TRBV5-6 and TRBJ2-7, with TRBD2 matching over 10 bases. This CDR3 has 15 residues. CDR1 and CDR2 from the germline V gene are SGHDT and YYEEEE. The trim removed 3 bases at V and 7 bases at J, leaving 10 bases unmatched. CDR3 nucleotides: TGTGCCAGCAGCTACAGACTAGCGGGTGCCGGGGAGCAGTACTTC. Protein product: CASSYRLAGAGEQYF.

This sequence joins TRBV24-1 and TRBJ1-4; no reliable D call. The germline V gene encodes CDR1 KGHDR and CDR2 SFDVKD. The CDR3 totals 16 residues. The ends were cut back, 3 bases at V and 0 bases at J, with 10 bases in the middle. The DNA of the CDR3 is TGTGCCACCAGTGATCGTAACAGCCCAACTAATGAAAAACTGTTTTTT. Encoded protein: CATSDRNSPTNEKLFF.